This entry lists 5 T cell receptor beta chains sequenced from one sample in a study. Treg sorting used a CD4+CD25+CD127-/low gate. A single record per CDR3 protein comes from TCRdb applying MiXCR to the 5' RACE reads. This table has around 44,000 distinct CDR3 sequences, 22% appearing once. Sequencing used Tregs sorted from blood. The receptor source for this set is a female donor with breast cancer.

This clonotype was recorded many times. The chain has TRBV27 and TRBJ1-2; 10 bases align to TRBD1. V dropped 6 bases and J dropped 2; count of bases not matched to a gene: 3. The CDR3 length is 14 residues. The germline V gene encodes CDR1 MNHEY and CDR2 SMNVEV (reference sequence). CDR3 DNA sequence: TGTGCCAGCAGCAGACAGGGGGCGAACTATGGCTACACCTTC. Amino acid sequence: CASSRQGANYGYTF.

The sample holds many counts of this clonotype. The chain combines TRBV20-1 with TRBJ2-7; D ambiguous. V lost 3 bases and J 1 base, leaving 4 bases between the germline ends. CDR3 size: 11 residues. Germline CDR1 reads DFQATT; CDR2 reads SNEGSKA (reference sequence). CDR3 nucleotide sequence: TGCAGTGCTAGGACTTCCTACGAGCAGTACTTC. Translating gives CSARTSYEQYF.

The gene calls are TRBV5-6 and TRBJ2-1, with 8 bases identical to TRBD2. The CDR3 covers 16 residues. Germline CDR1 is SGHDT and CDR2 is YYEEEE. The V segment lost 0 bases and the J segment 6 bases; nucleotides outside the gene matches: 8. The CDR3 coding sequence is TGTGCCAGCAGCTTGGAAGCGGGAGTGGCGGGCAATGAGCAGTTCTTC. It is translated as CASSLEAGVAGNEQFF.

This clonotype was seen only a few times. The rearrangement links TRBV6-1 to TRBJ1-1; no clear D. This CDR3 has 13 amino acids. The germline V gene has CDR1 MNHNS and CDR2 SASEGT. V gave up 4 bases and J gave up 1 base, with 7 bases separating them. The CDR3 loop reads CASSGPRNTEAFF. The CDR3 bases are TGTGCCAGCAGTGGTCCAAGGAACACTGAAGCTTTCTTT.

Many counts were recorded for this clonotype. The chain couples TRBV20-1 to TRBJ2-3, with TRBD2 as a possible D gene (6 bases). The CDR3 spans 15 residues. V lost 3 bases to trimming and J lost 2 bases, with 15 bases between them. Germline values: CDR1 DFQATT, CDR2 SNEGSKA (reference sequence). The CDR3 region is CSARGVKRATDTQYF. The CDR3 DNA is TGCAGTGCTAGGGGGGTGAAGCGGGCCACAGATACGCAGTATTTT.